This entry is about one T cell receptor beta chain. No cognate antigen has been identified for it. No clone much larger than this one lies a single base away; base qualities are absent. These data are taken from a study of blood T cell repertoires in COVID-19 (dated by TCRdb to about 2020). Study-wide context: Collaborator samples came from the United States, Italy and Spain and covered acute and convalescent phases of COVID-19. The prospective study material was composed of cDNA or gDNA derived from T cells, B-cell-depleted T cells, or PBMCs. The dataset comprised deeply sampled blood TCRbeta repertoires from subjects exposed to, actively infected with, or recovered from COVID-19. The repertoires were released in a freely available public database intended as a resource for research on the immune response to SARS-CoV-2. The samples were drawn from the first 160 participants of the ongoing ImmuneRACE study and from over a thousand subjects provided by 6 global collaborators. A de-identified subject ID, COVID-19 status, age in years and sex were almost always included in the sample metadata. Where available, HLA class I and class II types were obtained from metadata supplied by the sample provider rather than from assay-based typing. What the authors observed across the whole study: Clinical and demographic metadata were provided uncurated, with the amount varying by source and participant.

The immunoSEQ Assay, a bias-controlled multiplex PCR, was used to amplify TCRbeta CDR3 regions from genomic DNA. From the authors' description of their analysis: Within the assay, amplification of reference gene primers was used to estimate how many nucleated cells each sample contained. To quantify the absolute abundance of each unique TCRbeta CDR3 rearrangement, sequence reads were collapsed and filtered. Productive Simpson clonality was computed per sample as the square root of Simpson's diversity index over productive rearrangements. The immuneACCESS repertoire file appears here via TCRdb, limited to in-frame rearrangements. These files lack a portion of the clones; in checked studies, under half of the deficit traces to unresolved V genes, and the cause of the others is not known. D and trimming were read from the DNA, whereas the V and J calls and clone size are those reported in that table. The sample table contains fewer than 200,000 clones; only one count was recorded for approximately 82% of them. The ten largest clonotypes hold roughly 5% of the sample.

Participants in the prospective study were enrolled through a virtual design, were aged roughly 18 to 100 years, and lived in 24 United States geographic areas. In the prospective study, participants were assigned to cohorts based on the clinical history participants reported in a screening survey and a study questionnaire. In the prospective study, whole blood, serum and a nasopharyngeal or oropharyngeal swab were collected from each participant by mobile phlebotomists. Over a roughly two-month period, participants in the prospective study had the option of providing additional blood draws and questionnaires. Blood samples from the prospective study were shipped frozen or at room temperature prior to DNA extraction. The specimen sequenced was PBMCs or T cells enriched from blood (not recorded which). The origin of this receptor is an older woman with acute COVID-19.

Here the CDR3 is given as CASTPAGTTEAFF. The nucleotides are TGTGCCAGCACCCCTGCCGGGACAACGGAAGCTTTCTTT. The chain links TRBV2 with TRBJ1-1; tentative D gene TRBD1, with 6 bases matching. The germline V gene yields SNHLY for CDR1 and FYNNEI for CDR2. V loses 7 bases of germline sequence and J loses 8 bases, and the interval between the two ends is 17 bases. Counted from cysteine to phenylalanine, this CDR3 has 13 amino acids. Just the 39-base CDR3 DNA is kept, in frame starting at base 1.